The 29 T cell receptor beta chains below all came from one sample that was sequenced in a study of blood T cell repertoires in COVID-19. Sequenced by immunoSEQ multiplex PCR; TCRdb stores in-frame clones only, minus some. Among some 250,000 clones listed, around 80% were seen once. Sequencing was done on a sample of peripheral blood. Every receptor here comes from a woman aged 18-29 years with acute or convalescent COVID-19.

This clone appeared a few times. The V and J genes are TRBV19 and TRBJ1-5; 9 bases align to TRBD1. J was trimmed by 1 base and V by 5 bases; bases with no gene match: 12. This CDR3 spans 18 amino acids. The germline gives CDR1 LNHDA, CDR2 SQIVND (reference sequence). The CDR3 DNA reads as TGTGCCAGTAGTGGGTCCGGGACAGGGATTTGGAGCAATCAGCCCCAGCATTTT. Protein: CASSGSGTGIWSNQPQHF.

The chain has TRBV6-2 or TRBV6-3 and TRBJ1-6; D not certain. V was cut by 2 bases and J by 3 bases, with 8 bases left in between. Germline-derived CDR1 and CDR2 are MNHEY and SVGEGT. The CDR3 length is 15 residues. Written as DNA, the CDR3 is TGTGCCAGCAGTTACCGGGGAATCTATAATTCACCCCTCCACTTT. Its protein product is CASSYRGIYNSPLHF.

The chain recombines TRBV6-2 or TRBV6-3 with TRBJ1-6; D gene ambiguous. The CDR3 has 16 residues. V lost 2 bases to trimming and J lost 9 bases, with 17 bases between them. Germline loops: CDR1 MNHEY, CDR2 SVGEGT. Here the CDR3 reads CASSYVIEQTGSPLHF. The CDR3 nucleotides read TGTGCCAGCAGTTACGTCATTGAACAAACGGGTTCACCCCTCCACTTT.

The chain combines TRBV4-1 with TRBJ1-5; D gene ambiguous. V lost 0 bases, J lost 0 bases, and 12 bases lay in between. The CDR3 runs to 17 residues. Germline V gene sequence: CDR1 MGHRA, CDR2 YSYEKL. The CDR3 region is CASSQEARLDSNQPQHF. CDR3 in DNA: TGCGCCAGCAGCCAAGAAGCTCGGCTAGATAGCAATCAGCCCCAGCATTTT.

The genes are TRBV27 and TRBJ1-2, with 11 positions matching TRBD1. Germline assignment: CDR1 MNHEY and CDR2 SMNVEV (reference sequence). This CDR3 has 16 amino acids. J was trimmed by 6 bases and V by 5 bases; bases with no gene match: 11. Here the CDR3 reads CASSPSPGQGVDGYTF. The CDR3 DNA reads TGTGCCAGCAGTCCTTCCCCGGGACAGGGGGTTGATGGCTACACCTTC.

This clone turned up a few times. This chain joins TRBV5-1 and TRBJ1-4; D call uncertain. The CDR3 totals 14 residues. Trimming took 0 bases from V and 5 from J, leaving 8 bases between them. Germline CDR1 is SGHRS and CDR2 is YFSETQ. The CDR3 region has the DNA TGCGCCAGCAGCTTGGCGACACAGAATGAAAAACTGTTTTTT. Translation gives CASSLATQNEKLFF.

This clone was observed a handful of times. The genes are TRBV9 and TRBJ2-3; 7 bases agree with TRBD1. The CDR3 runs 14 residues. After removal of 5 bases from V and 6 bases from J, the junction contained 9 bases not matched to a gene. Germline lookup yields CDR1 SGDLS and CDR2 YYNGEE. CDR3 sequence: CASRKTGETDTQYF. The CDR3, as DNA: TGTGCCAGCAGGAAAACAGGGGAAACGGATACGCAGTATTTT.

In its sample, this clone was seen a few times. The V gene is TRBV20-1, the J gene TRBJ2-3; 8 bases line up with TRBD1. CDR3 size: 16 residues. After removal of 3 bases from V and 1 base from J, the junction contained 9 bases not matched to a gene. The V gene's germline CDR1 is DFQATT and CDR2 SNEGSKA (reference sequence). DNA of the CDR3: TGCAGTGCTAGTAACACAGGGGGTCGGGGCACAGATACGCAGTATTTT. It encodes CSASNTGGRGTDTQYF.

The J gene is TRBJ2-1, the V gene TRBV19; 8 nucleotides line up with TRBD2. The germline V gene encodes CDR1 LNHDA and CDR2 SQIVND (reference sequence). Germline trimming cut 6 bases from V and 7 bases from J; bases unmatched to any gene: 5. The CDR3 has 13 residues. In DNA form, the CDR3 reads TGTGCCAGTAGCGGGAGGGCCATGAATGAGCAGTTCTTC. Protein product: CASSGRAMNEQFF.

V gene TRBV5-5 combines with J gene TRBJ1-6, with 10 bases lining up with TRBD1. J lost 0 bases, V lost 0 bases, and 3 bases had no gene match. Looked up from germline, CDR1 is SGHKS and CDR2 is YYEKEE (reference sequence). The CDR3 has 18 residues. Here the CDR3 reads CASSLEGQGSSYNSPLHF. For the CDR3, the DNA is TGTGCCAGCAGCTTGGAGGGACAGGGGAGCTCCTATAATTCACCCCTCCACTTT.

The chain combines TRBV21-1 with TRBJ1-1. TRBV21-1 is tagged as a pseudogene. This CDR3 is built from 20 residues. In DNA, the CDR3 is TGTGCCAGCAGCAAAGACCGGGGGGTAGGGGTTAATCCCATGAACACTGAAGCTTTCTTT. This sequence encodes CASSKDRGVGVNPMNTEAFF.

CDR3 nucleotide sequence: TGTGCCAGTATTGAGGGAACTGAAGCTTTCTTT. Residues: CASIEGTEAFF. The V call is TRBV19, the J call TRBJ1-1; D is undetermined. Trimming stripped 7 bases from V and 5 bases from J, with 8 bases between. CDR3 length equals 11 residues. The germline V gene encodes CDR1 LNHDA and CDR2 SQIVND (reference sequence).

J is TRBJ1-2 and V is TRBV27; no clear D. Germline V gives CDR1 MNHEY, CDR2 SMNVEV (reference sequence). The CDR3 is 12 residues long. V was shortened by 4 bases and J by 6 bases, with 9 bases between the two germline ends. The CDR3 reads CASSSNQNGYTF. CDR3 DNA: TGTGCCAGCAGTTCCAATCAGAATGGCTACACCTTC.

The CDR3 DNA is TGCGCCAGCAGTGAGTGGGGGAGGAATGAGCAGTTCTTC. Translated: CASSEWGRNEQFF. The chain combines TRBV10-2 with TRBJ2-1; D is perhaps TRBD2 (6 bases). The CDR3 length is 13 residues. Germline values: CDR1 WSHSY, CDR2 SAAADI. The V and J ends lost 1 base and 7 bases respectively, with 8 bases between them.

The V and J genes are TRBV5-1 and TRBJ1-6; 7 bases map to TRBD1. Trimming took 3 bases from V and 4 from J; bases not matched to a gene: 1. Germline CDR1 SGHRS, CDR2 YFSETQ. This CDR3 spans 14 amino acids. CDR3 DNA sequence: TGCGCCAGCAGCTCGGGACAGTATAATTCACCCCTCCACTTT. Translation gives CASSSGQYNSPLHF.

The chain joins TRBV5-1 to TRBJ2-7; 7 nucleotides agree with TRBD2. The ends lost 0 bases at V and 4 bases at J; junction bases unmatched: 4. This CDR3 has 14 residues. CDR1 and CDR2 from the germline V gene are SGHRS and YFSETQ. In nucleotides, the CDR3 is TGCGCCAGCAGCTTGGGCGGGAGCGGGTACGAGCAGTACTTC. Translation: CASSLGGSGYEQYF.

The chain carries TRBV19 and TRBJ1-3; 11 nucleotides agree with TRBD1. Losses at the gene ends were 6 bases for V and 1 base for J; bases not matched to a gene: 5. This CDR3 is built from 16 residues. Germline V gene data show CDR1 as LNHDA and CDR2 as SQIVND (reference sequence). In nucleotides, the CDR3 is TGTGCCAGTAGCCCCGGGACAGGGGGATCTGGAAACACCATATATTTT. It translates to CASSPGTGGSGNTIYF.

This chain connects TRBV28 to TRBJ1-5; D ambiguous. CDR1 is MDHEN and CDR2 is SYDVKM in the germline V gene. V lost 2 bases, J lost 0 bases, and 17 bases lay in between. The CDR3 loop spans 18 amino acids. This CDR3 is CASSLGGGWVLSNQPQHF. The CDR3 bases are TGTGCCAGCAGTTTAGGTGGCGGATGGGTCCTTAGCAATCAGCCCCAGCATTTT.

The chain joins TRBV5-6 to TRBJ1-3, with 7 bases fitting TRBD1. The CDR3 has 15 amino acids. V trimming: 5 bases; J trimming: 1 base; junction bases outside the gene matches: 6. Germline-derived CDR1 and CDR2 are SGHDT and YYEEEE. The chain's CDR3 is CASSAARGSGNTIYF. The CDR3 nucleotides read TGTGCCAGCAGTGCCGCCAGGGGGTCTGGAAACACCATATATTTT.

The chain combines TRBV10-3 with TRBJ1-2, with no clear D. V was pared by 2 bases and J by 7 bases, with 14 bases between. Germline V CDR1 and CDR2: ENHRY, SYGVKD. The CDR3 has 14 residues. In nucleotides, the CDR3 is TGTGCCATCAGTGAGCCGCTACGGGGTGGTGGCTACACCTTC. It translates to CAISEPLRGGGYTF.

This clone was seen once. The chain uses TRBV6-6 and TRBJ1-2, with D unresolved. Trimming took off 2 bases at V and 3 bases at J, with 7 bases between the two ends. CDR3 length: 13 amino acids. CDR1 and CDR2 from the germline V gene are MNHNY and SVGAGI (reference sequence). The CDR3 nucleotides read TGTGCCAGCAGTTACGAGGAGTACTATGGCTACACCTTC. Translating gives CASSYEEYYGYTF.

This sequence joins TRBV15 and TRBJ1-1; TRBD1 might be the D (6 bases). Trimming pared 5 bases from V and 0 bases from J, leaving 28 bases between. The CDR3 covers 20 residues. Germline V gene data show CDR1 as LNHNV and CDR2 as YYDKDF (reference sequence). CDR3 region: CATSSRGGWTAYSLNTEAFF. The CDR3 region has the DNA TGTGCCACCAGCTCCCGAGGGGGATGGACAGCTTACAGCTTGAACACTGAAGCTTTCTTT. Combining the CDR3 with reference TRBV15 and TRBJ1-1 gives the whole variable domain DAMVIQNPRYQVTQFGKPVTLSCSQTLNHNVMYWYQQKSSQAPKLLFHYYDKDFNNEADTPDNFQSRRPNTSFCFLDIRSPGLGDTAMYLCATSSRGGWTAYSLNTEAFFGQGTRLTVV.

This chain connects TRBV20-1 to TRBJ2-7; D may be TRBD2 (5 bases). Trimming pared 2 bases from V and 3 bases from J, leaving 5 bases between. The CDR3 has 11 amino acids. Germline V gene lookup returns CDR1 DFQATT and CDR2 SNEGSKA (reference sequence). The CDR3 here is CSARSGYEQYF. The CDR3 bases are TGCAGTGCTAGAAGCGGCTACGAGCAGTACTTC.

The chain joins TRBV11-2 to TRBJ2-5, with 7 nucleotides matching TRBD2. The CDR3 is made up of 14 amino acids. The germline CDR1 and CDR2 sequences are SGHAT and FQNNGV. Trimming cost V 5 bases and J 2 bases; bases outside gene matches: 5. The CDR3 region has the DNA TGTGCCAGCAGCCCTTGGGGGGGACAAGAGACCCAGTACTTC. As protein: CASSPWGGQETQYF.

This CDR3 is CASSRLAGGDYNEQFF. CDR3 nucleotide sequence: TGTGCCAGCAGCCGACTAGCGGGAGGCGACTACAATGAGCAGTTCTTC. The chain employs TRBV3-1 (or the pseudogene TRBV3-2) and TRBJ2-1; 13 bases align to TRBD2. Germline assignment: CDR1 LGHDT and CDR2 YNNKEL (reference sequence). The CDR3 sequence is 16 residues long. Trimming took 4 bases from V and 3 from J; bases not matched to a gene: 3.

The CDR3 sequence: CATSDPKQGSDTQYF. In DNA, the CDR3 is TGTGCCACCAGTGATCCAAAACAGGGGTCAGATACGCAGTATTTT. The chain recombines TRBV24-1 with TRBJ2-3; TRBD1 aligns across 7 bases. The V segment lost 3 bases and the J segment 4 bases; nucleotides outside the gene matches: 6. Germline V gene data show CDR1 as KGHDR and CDR2 as SFDVKD. The CDR3 runs to 15 residues.

The chain joins TRBV6-2 or TRBV6-3 to TRBJ1-4; 9 bases map to TRBD1. This CDR3 spans 15 amino acids. Losses at the gene ends were 5 bases for V and 8 bases for J; bases not matched to a gene: 9. Germline V gene sequence: CDR1 MNHEY, CDR2 SVGEGT. The CDR3 sequence is CASSAPGQGPEKLFF. Written as DNA, the CDR3 is TGTGCCAGCAGTGCCCCGGGACAGGGACCCGAAAAACTGTTTTTT.

V and J are TRBV19 and TRBJ1-5; a weak D match, TRBD1 (6 bases). This CDR3 contains 15 residues. CDR1 LNHDA and CDR2 SQIVND come from the germline V gene (reference sequence). V was trimmed by 2 bases and J by 0 bases, leaving 8 bases between them. The CDR3 reads CASSITGYSNQPQHF. The DNA of the CDR3 is TGTGCCAGTAGTATAACAGGGTATAGCAATCAGCCCCAGCATTTT. The whole variable domain, filled in from reference TRBV19 and TRBJ1-5, reads DGGITQSPKYLFRKEGQNVTLSCEQNLNHDAMYWYRQDPGQGLRLIYYSQIVNDFQKGDIAEGYSVSREKKESFPLTVTSAQKNPTAFYLCASSITGYSNQPQHFGDGTRLSIL.

The chain carries TRBV28 and TRBJ2-5, with D perhaps TRBD2 (5 bases). The ends were cut back, 7 bases at V and 3 bases at J, with 15 bases in the middle. In germline, CDR1 is MDHEN, CDR2 SYDVKM. This CDR3 has 14 amino acids. As DNA, the CDR3 is TGTGCCAGCAAGACTACCAAAAAGGAAGAGACCCAGTACTTC. Its translation is CASKTTKKEETQYF.